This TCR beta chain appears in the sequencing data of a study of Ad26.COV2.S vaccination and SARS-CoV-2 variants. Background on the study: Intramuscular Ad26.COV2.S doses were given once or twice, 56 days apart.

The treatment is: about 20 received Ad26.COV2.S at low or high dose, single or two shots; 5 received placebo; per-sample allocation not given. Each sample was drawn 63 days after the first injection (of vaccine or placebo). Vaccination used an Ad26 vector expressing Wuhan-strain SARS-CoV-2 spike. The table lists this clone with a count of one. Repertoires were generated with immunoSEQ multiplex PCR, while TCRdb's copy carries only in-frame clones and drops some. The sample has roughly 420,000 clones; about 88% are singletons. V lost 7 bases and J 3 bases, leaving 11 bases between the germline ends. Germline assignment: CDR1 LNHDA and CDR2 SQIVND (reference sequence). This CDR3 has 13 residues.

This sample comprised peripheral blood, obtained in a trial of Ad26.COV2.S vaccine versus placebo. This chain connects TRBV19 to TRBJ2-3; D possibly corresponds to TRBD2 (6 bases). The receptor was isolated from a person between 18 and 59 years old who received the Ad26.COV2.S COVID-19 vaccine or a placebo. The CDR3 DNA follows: TGTGCCAGTAATGTGGGGGGTACAGATACGCAGTATTTT. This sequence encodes CASNVGGTDTQYF.